This T cell receptor (beta chain) stems from a study of a mutant IDH1 vaccine in newly diagnosed glioma. Across the study: Patients got their first vaccination 4-6 weeks after radiotherapy alone, or with temozolomide cycles. Treated patients had a mean age of approximately 40 years and a roughly 60% male, approximately 38% female split.

V shed 2 bases and J 4 bases; nucleotides not matched to a gene: 13. The CDR3 loop spans 18 amino acids. CDR1 and CDR2 (germline): SEHNR, FQNEAQ (reference sequence). Study outcomes and limitations: Apparently unrelated to pseudoprogression were changes in the top peripheral T cell clonotypes.

Time point specified: week 35, safety follow-up. Doses consisted of 300 ug of mutant IDH1 20-mer peptide each, paired with topical imiquimod. This clone appeared once. What it binds is unknown. Clones were read by immunoSEQ multiplex PCR, and TCRdb kept only the in-frame ones, dropping some. The data show about 48,000 clones, more than 60% seen once. The TCR sequence derives from a middle-aged man with glioma. The sample here was PBMCs, taken from a glioma patient whose treatment included an IDH1 peptide vaccine. This chain joins TRBV7-9 and TRBJ1-1, with TRBD1 matching 10 bases. The CDR3 loop is CASSLRPRTGGGRTEAFF. The DNA for the CDR3 is TGTGCCAGCAGCTTACGGCCAAGGACAGGGGGGGGACGCACTGAAGCTTTCTTT. Full variable domain (missing parts from reference TRBV7-9 and TRBJ1-1): DTGVSQNPRHKITKRGQNVTFRCDPISEHNRLYWYRQTLGQGPEFLTYFQNEAQLEKSRLLSDRFSAERPKGSFSTLEIQRTEQGDSAMYLCASSLRPRTGGGRTEAFFGQGTRLTVV.